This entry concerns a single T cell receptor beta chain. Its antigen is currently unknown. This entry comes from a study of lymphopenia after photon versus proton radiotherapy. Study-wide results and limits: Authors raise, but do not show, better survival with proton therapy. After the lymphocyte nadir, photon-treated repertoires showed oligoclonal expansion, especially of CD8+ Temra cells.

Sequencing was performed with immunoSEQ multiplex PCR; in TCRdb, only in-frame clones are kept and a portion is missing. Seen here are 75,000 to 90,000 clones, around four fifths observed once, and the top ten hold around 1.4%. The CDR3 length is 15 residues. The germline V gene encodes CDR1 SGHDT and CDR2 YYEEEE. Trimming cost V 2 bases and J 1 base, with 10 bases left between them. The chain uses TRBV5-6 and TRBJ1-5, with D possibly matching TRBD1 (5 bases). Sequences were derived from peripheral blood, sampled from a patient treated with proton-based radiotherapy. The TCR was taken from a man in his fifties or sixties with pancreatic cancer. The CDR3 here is CASSLKGRSNQPQHF. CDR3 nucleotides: TGTGCCAGCAGCTTAAAGGGACGGAGCAATCAGCCCCAGCATTTT.